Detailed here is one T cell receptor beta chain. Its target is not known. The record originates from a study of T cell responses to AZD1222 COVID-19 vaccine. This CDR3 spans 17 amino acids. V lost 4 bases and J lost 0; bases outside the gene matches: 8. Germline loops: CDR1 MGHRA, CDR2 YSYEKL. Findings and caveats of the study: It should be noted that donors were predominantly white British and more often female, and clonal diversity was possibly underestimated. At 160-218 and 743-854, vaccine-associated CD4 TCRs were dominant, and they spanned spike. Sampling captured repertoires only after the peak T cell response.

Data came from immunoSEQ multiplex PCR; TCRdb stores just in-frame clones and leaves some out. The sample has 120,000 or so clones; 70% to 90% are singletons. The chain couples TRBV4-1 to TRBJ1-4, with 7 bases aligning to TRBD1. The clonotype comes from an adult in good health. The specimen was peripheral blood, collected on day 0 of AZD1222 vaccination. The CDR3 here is CASSPWTGLATNEKLFF. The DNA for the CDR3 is TGCGCCAGCAGCCCTTGGACAGGCCTTGCAACTAATGAAAAACTGTTTTTT.